Given below is one T cell receptor (beta chain) in context. Its antigen remains unknown. Germline-derived CDR1 and CDR2 are SGHRS and YFSETQ. The CDR3 has 14 residues. V was shortened by 3 bases and J by 2 bases, with 9 bases between the two germline ends. This sample was included in a study of vaccination effects on CD4 cells after COVID-19. Some clones are missing from TCRdb's copy, which holds only in-frame ones; the method was immunoSEQ multiplex PCR. The sample has about 61,000 clones; roughly 80% are singletons. After expansion with viral peptide pools in the ViraFEST assay, antigen-specific CD4+ T cells were sequenced. Researchers isolated CD4+ T cells once ten to eleven days of culture had elapsed. Nucleocapsid antibodies were negative in the vaccine recipients, who had never had SARS-CoV-2 infection. After around 2 million PBMC were placed in each well, they were cultured with approximately 10 IU/ml IL-2 and roughly 10 ug/ml peptides. It was on days 3 and 7 that half the medium was replaced with IL-2 medium.

The sequencing here drew on CD4+ T cells from PBMCs cultured with HCoV-229E spike peptides, taken before COVID-19 vaccination. This clonotype was obtained from a human donor who received a COVID-19 vaccine. The V gene is TRBV5-1, the J gene TRBJ1-3; D not resolved. CDR3 sequence: CASSYGLPGNTIYF. In DNA, the CDR3 is TGCGCCAGCAGCTACGGTCTTCCTGGAAACACCATATATTTT.